Below, 28 T cell receptor beta chains from the same sample are listed, as sequenced in a study of tumor-infiltrating lymphocytes in oesophageal squamous cell carcinoma. From the PCR reads, TCRdb called clonotypes with MiXCR, one entry per CDR3 protein. The data contain about 21,000 distinct CDR3 sequences, around two fifths of them singletons. Specimen: esophageal tumor tissue. The receptors derive from a male donor with esophageal squamous cell carcinoma.

This clonotype was detected many times. This rearrangement joins TRBV6-6 to TRBJ2-3; 12 bases are shared with TRBD2. The CDR3 extends over 18 amino acids. CDR1 and CDR2 from the germline V gene are MNHNY and SVGAGI (reference sequence). V was pared by 0 bases and J by 3 bases, with 7 bases of the junction left unmatched. CDR3 sequence reads: CASSYSELAGGKTDTQYF. The CDR3 coding sequence is TGTGCCAGCAGTTACTCGGAGCTAGCGGGGGGGAAAACAGATACGCAGTATTTT.

For the CDR3, the DNA is TGTGCCAGCAGTTTGGCCCAGTCGACCCAGTACTTC. Translated, it gives CASSLAQSTQYF. The rearrangement joins TRBV12-3 or TRBV12-4 to TRBJ2-4, with D hard to call. The J call is doubtful: the DNA matches TRBJ2-5 better. This CDR3 spans 12 amino acids.

The genes are TRBV7-2 and TRBJ2-4, with 7 bases aligning to TRBD1. The assigned J gene may be wrong: the sequence end matches TRBJ2-5 better. Germline values: CDR1 SGHTA, CDR2 FQGNSA. CDR3 length: 16 residues. CDR3 residues: CASSLSPKQGRETQYF. The CDR3 DNA is TGTGCCAGCAGCCTGAGTCCAAAACAGGGGCGGGAGACCCAGTACTTC.

The V gene is TRBV5-6, the J gene TRBJ2-4; D call uncertain. Germline CDR1 is SGHDT and CDR2 is YYEEEE. The CDR3 totals 11 residues. V shed 5 bases and J shed 6 bases, with 6 bases lying between them. The CDR3 is CASRTGNIQYF. The CDR3 DNA reads as TGTGCCAGCAGAACTGGAAACATTCAGTACTTC.

In regard to this clonotype: The conserved closing phenylalanine or tryptophan is absent in this CDR3, likely reflecting a read error. No DNA is shown, since the ends of the CDR3 on it are uncertain; the CDR3 is the one TCRdb lists. CDR3 sequence reads: CASSYDLGVRYGYTFGS. The V and J genes are TRBV6-1 and TRBJ2-7; TRBD2, the table's D call, lacks a check against the DNA. Germline V gene data show CDR1 as MNHNS and CDR2 as SASEGT. The CDR3 is 17 residues long, counting both termini.

In this sample, this clonotype turned up a few times. This chain uses TRBV18 with TRBJ1-1; possibly TRBD1 for D (5 bases). The J call may be incorrect, as the DNA end agrees better with TRBJ1-6. This CDR3 comprises 15 residues. Per the germline V gene, CDR1 is KGHSH and CDR2 is LQKENI. The CDR3 DNA is TGTGCCAGCTCACCAGGTACAGGCGGGCTGTCACCCCTCCACTTT. Its protein product is CASSPGTGGLSPLHF.

This clonotype showed up many times. A much bigger clone sits one base away, suggesting this may be a read error. This chain uses TRBV12-3 or TRBV12-4 with TRBJ2-7; D tentatively fits TRBD1 or TRBD2 (5 bases each). CDR3 length: 14 amino acids. V lost 3 bases and J lost 7, with 16 bases in between. The CDR3 spells CASSFRDRYNEQYF. CDR3 sequence (DNA): TGTGCCAGCAGTTTTCGGGACCGATACAATGAGCAGTACTTC.

To note about this clonotype: The CDR3 carries no conserved terminal phenylalanine or tryptophan, so it likely arises from a read error. The DNA is omitted, as the CDR3 cannot be located on it reliably, and the CDR3 follows TCRdb's listing. The chain is built from TRBV7-4 and TRBJ2-3; TRBD1, the table's D call, lacks a check against the DNA. The germline gives CDR1 SGHVT, CDR2 SQSDAQ. The CDR3 is 22 amino acids in total, end residues counted. The CDR3 is CASSLDSPYRQGTRERPSTLGT.

This chain links TRBV9 with TRBJ1-1, with a possible D match to TRBD1 (5 bases). V shed 2 bases and J shed 4 bases, with 9 bases lying between them. The CDR3 runs to 13 residues. Germline values: CDR1 SGDLS, CDR2 YYNGEE. The DNA of the CDR3 is TGTGCCAGCAGCGTCAGGGTCCCCACTGAAGCTTTCTTT. Translated, it gives CASSVRVPTEAFF.

This clonotype occurred a few times. This CDR3 reads CASSLPRVVGGNEQFF. Written as DNA, the CDR3 is TGTGCCAGCAGCTTACCGCGAGTGGTGGGGGGGAATGAGCAGTTCTTC. J is TRBJ2-1 and V is TRBV7-2; 7 bases agree with TRBD2. This CDR3 is 16 amino acids long. Per germline, CDR1 SGHTA and CDR2 FQGNSA. V gave up 2 bases and J gave up 7 bases; unmatched junction bases: 11.

The chain links TRBV10-1 to TRBJ1-6; a possible D gene is TRBD1 (5 bases). Between the trimmed V and J ends, which lost 4 bases and 10 bases, there was a span of 14 bases. The CDR3 consists of 14 residues. The germline gives CDR1 WNHNN, CDR2 SYGVQD (reference sequence). CDR3 DNA: TGCGCCAGCAGTGCCTTCAGGGAGTCGTCACCCCTCCACTTT. Translating it yields CASSAFRESSPLHF.

The gene calls are TRBV7-9 and TRBJ2-7; the match to TRBD2 covers 9 bases. The CDR3 has 15 residues. V lost 5 bases to trimming and J lost 4 bases; unmatched junction nucleotides: 9. Germline CDR1 reads SEHNR; CDR2 reads FQNEAQ (reference sequence). The CDR3 loop is CASSLWGAGGYEQYF. CDR3 DNA: TGTGCCAGCAGCCTCTGGGGAGCGGGAGGTTACGAGCAGTACTTC. Filled out from reference TRBV7-9 and TRBJ2-7, the complete variable domain reads DTGVSQNPRHKITKRGQNVTFRCDPISEHNRLYWYRQTLGQGPEFLTYFQNEAQLEKSRLLSDRFSAERPKGSFSTLEIQRTEQGDSAMYLCASSLWGAGGYEQYFGPGTRLTVT.

The rearrangement links TRBV25-1 to TRBJ2-1; tentative D call: TRBD2 (6 bases). The J call may be wrong; the DNA end is better matched by TRBJ2-7. Germline V gene sequence: CDR1 MGHDK, CDR2 SYGVNS. The length of the CDR3 is 16 residues. This CDR3 is CASSEYQAGLYNEQYF. In DNA form, the CDR3 reads TGTGCCAGCAGTGAATACCAGGCGGGACTCTACAATGAGCAGTACTTC.

In its sample, this clonotype was seen many times. The rearrangement links TRBV6-2 or TRBV6-3 to TRBJ1-6; a weak D match, TRBD1 (5 bases). Germline loops: CDR1 MNHEY, CDR2 SVGEGT. Trimming shortened V by 2 bases and J by 6 bases, and 11 bases separated the two germline ends. The CDR3 runs to 15 residues. Written as DNA, the CDR3 is TGTGCCAGCAGTTACCTGCACAGGACTAATTCACCCCTCCACTTT. Its translation: CASSYLHRTNSPLHF.

In regard to this clonotype: Being one base from a much bigger clone, this may be a read error. J is TRBJ2-4 and V is TRBV10-3; D is uncertain. Germline V CDR1 and CDR2: ENHRY, SYGVKD. Trimming took 6 bases from V and 14 from J, leaving 26 bases between them. The CDR3 loop spans 15 amino acids. The CDR3 sequence: CAIRPGPGPSYEKYF. In DNA form, the CDR3 reads TGTGCCATCAGGCCCGGGCCAGGCCCTTCCTACGAGAAGTACTTC.

This clonotype was observed at least ten times. This chain joins TRBV6-4 and TRBJ2-7; D uncertain. The CDR3 has 16 residues. CDR1 is MRHNA, CDR2 SNTAGT, per germline. Between the trimmed V and J ends, which lost 4 bases and 3 bases, there was a span of 19 bases. CDR3 nucleotides: TGTGCCAGCAGTGGATCTTACGCAGGAAGGCTCTACGAGCAGTACTTC. Its protein product is CASSGSYAGRLYEQYF.

This clonotype was found many times. The germline gene is not matched at one end of the junction; a read error may be the cause. The V gene is TRBV11-2, the J gene TRBJ2-7, with D perhaps matching TRBD1 (6 bases). The CDR3 length is 14 residues. Germline values: CDR1 SGHAT, CDR2 FQNNGV. CDR3 in DNA: TGTGCCAGCAGCTTTGGGGGCGCGAATTCACCCCTCCACTTC. This translates into CASSFGGANSPLHF. Combining the CDR3 with reference TRBV11-2 and TRBJ2-7 gives the whole variable domain EAGVAQSPRYKIIEKRQSVAFWCNPISGHATLYWYQQILGQGPKLLIQFQNNGVVDDSQLPKDRFSAERLKGVDSTLKIQPAKLEDSAVYLCASSFGGANSPLHFGPGTRLTVT.

The rearrangement uses TRBV7-6 and TRBJ2-5; the match to TRBD2 covers 7 bases. Gene TRBJ2-7 matches the end of the DNA better, so the J call may be wrong. From germline, CDR1 is SGHVS and CDR2 FNYEAQ. This CDR3 contains 14 residues. CDR3 coding DNA: TGTGCCAGCAGCTTTATGGGACTATCCTACGAGCAGTACTTC. Protein sequence: CASSFMGLSYEQYF.

The J gene is TRBJ2-1, the V gene TRBV3-1; 8 nucleotides line up with TRBD2. Looked up from germline, CDR1 is LGHDT and CDR2 is YNNKEL (reference sequence). There are 17 residues in the CDR3. V gave up 0 bases and J gave up 9 bases; unmatched junction bases: 13. The CDR3 spells CASSQDPPGLVYAEQFF. The CDR3 DNA reads as TGTGCCAGCAGCCAAGATCCCCCGGGACTAGTCTATGCTGAGCAGTTCTTC.

This clonotype has ten or more counts. The rearrangement uses TRBV3-1 and TRBJ2-2; D unresolved. CDR1 is LGHDT, CDR2 YNNKEL, per germline (reference sequence). Trimming took off 6 bases at V and 1 base at J, with 6 bases between the two ends. This CDR3 contains 13 residues. This CDR3 is CASRRRNTGELFF. The CDR3 DNA sequence: TGTGCCAGCAGGCGCCGGAACACCGGGGAGCTGTTTTTT. The entire variable domain, with the rest obtained from reference TRBV3-1 and TRBJ2-2, is as follows: DTAVSQTPKYLVTQMGNDKSIKCEQNLGHDTMYWYKQDSKKFLKIMFSYNNKELIINETVPNRFSPKSPDKAHLNLHINSLELGDSAVYFCASRRRNTGELFFGEGSRLTVL.

This clonotype was found once. The CDR3 does not end in the conserved phenylalanine or tryptophan, so this is likely a read error. The DNA is left out, because the CDR3 cannot be placed on it with certainty; the CDR3 is given as TCRdb lists it. This sequence joins TRBV11-2 and TRBJ2-1; TRBD1, as called in the table, went unchecked against the DNA. Germline V lookup: CDR1 SGHAT, CDR2 FQNNGV. The length of the CDR3 is 19 amino acids, counting both ends. The chain's CDR3 is CASSLAGGQGIYYGYTFGS.

This clonotype appeared many times. V is TRBV6-1 and J is TRBJ2-1, with 7 bases that match TRBD2. The germline gives CDR1 MNHNS, CDR2 SASEGT. V gave up 7 bases and J gave up 5 bases; unmatched junction bases: 5. This CDR3 is 13 amino acids long. DNA of the CDR3: TGTGCCAGCATCCTTCGGGGGGACAATGAGCAGTTCTTC. Translating it yields CASILRGDNEQFF.

V is TRBV9 and J is TRBJ2-7; D possibly uses TRBD1 or TRBD2 (5 bases each). The J call is uncertain, as TRBJ2-1 better fits the DNA end. Per germline, CDR1 SGDLS and CDR2 YYNGEE. This CDR3 spans 16 amino acids. CDR3 loop: CASSVVDIGWGNEQFF. The CDR3 nucleotides read TGTGCCAGCAGCGTAGTAGATATCGGATGGGGGAATGAGCAGTTCTTC.

The CDR3 region is CSVESPRRELFF. CDR3 nucleotide sequence: TGCAGCGTTGAAAGCCCTCGCAGGGAGCTGTTTTTT. The genes are TRBV29-1 and TRBJ2-2; D gene uncertain. The CDR3 runs to 12 residues. Trimming left V 2 bases short and J 9 bases short, with 10 bases between. CDR1 and CDR2 (germline): SQVTM, ANQGSEA.

A single count supports this clonotype. The missing conserved phenylalanine or tryptophan at the end of this CDR3 makes a read error likely. The limits of the CDR3 on the DNA are not certain, so only TCRdb's listed CDR3 is given. The V gene is TRBV12-3 or TRBV12-4, the J gene TRBJ2-5; TRBD1 was called by the table and not checked on the DNA. The CDR3 spans 17 residues, counting both ends. This CDR3 is CASSKGQLHSYEQYFGA.

This clonotype was detected only a few times. The V gene is TRBV7-6, the J gene TRBJ2-5, with 9 positions matching TRBD1. After removal of 7 bases from V and 4 bases from J, the junction contained 1 base not matched to a gene. Germline CDR1 and CDR2: SGHVS and FNYEAQ. CDR3 length: 12 amino acids. The CDR3 coding sequence is TGTGCCAGCAAGGACAGGGGAGAGACCCAGTACTTC. It translates to CASKDRGETQYF.

This clonotype was seen more than once but under ten times. Just one base apart from a much larger clone, this may be a read error. CDR3 protein: CASSEVGSYEQFF. CDR3 nucleotides: TGTGCCAGCAGTGAAGTTGGATCTTACGAGCAGTTCTTC. The genes are TRBV6-1 and TRBJ2-7; no definite D call. The J call is in doubt because the DNA end fits TRBJ2-1 better. This CDR3 has 13 residues. The germline V gene has CDR1 MNHNS and CDR2 SASEGT.

The genes are TRBV7-2 and TRBJ1-4; 9 bases line up with TRBD1. CDR1 SGHTA and CDR2 FQGNSA come from the germline V gene. Germline trimming cut 5 bases from V and 5 bases from J; bases unmatched to any gene: 6. The CDR3 is 15 residues long. The CDR3 bases are TGTGCCAGCAGCAAAGGGACAGGGAGCAATGAAAAACTGTTTTTT. This sequence encodes CASSKGTGSNEKLFF.